Below, 31 T cell receptor beta chains from the same sample are listed, as sequenced in a study of early T cells in non-severe SARS-CoV-2 infection (dated by TCRdb to 2020 to 2023). The library relied on 5' RACE. The instrument given in TCRdb is NextSeq 500. Through fastp at Q25 and MiXCR, TCRdb rebuilt clones from the public reads, retaining in-frame beta chains. Entries are consolidated by CDR3 protein sequence, retaining the most common genes and DNA. This sample comprises roughly 100,000 distinct CDR3 sequences, over 10% of them detected only once. 6.2% of the sample is taken by the ten largest. The sequenced material came from whole blood. These receptors all stem from an adult who was a healthcare worker with PCR-confirmed SARS-CoV-2 infection or an uninfected control (not recorded which).

This clonotype appeared many times. The CDR3 is CASSLKGEGEAFF. The CDR3 DNA reads TGTGCCAGCAGCTTAAAGGGGGAGGGTGAAGCTTTCTTT. The V gene is TRBV7-9, the J gene TRBJ1-1, with TRBD1 as a possible D gene (6 bases). The CDR3 sequence is 13 residues long. V lost 2 bases and J 7 bases, leaving 11 bases between the germline ends. Looked up from germline, CDR1 is SEHNR and CDR2 is FQNEAQ (reference sequence).

This chain joins TRBV6-1 and TRBJ1-2; D gene uncertain. Trimming stripped 6 bases from V and 1 base from J, with 12 bases between. Germline V lookup: CDR1 MNHNS, CDR2 SASEGT. The length of the CDR3 is 14 residues. The CDR3 DNA sequence: TGTGCCAGCAGCCCAGGAATTTTTAACTATGGCTACACCTTC. As protein: CASSPGIFNYGYTF.

This clonotype was counted ten times or more. This chain links TRBV3-1 with TRBJ2-1; 7 bases map to TRBD2. The CDR3 spans 17 residues. The germline V gene encodes CDR1 LGHDT and CDR2 YNNKEL (reference sequence). After removal of 3 bases from V and 7 bases from J, the junction contained 15 bases not matched to a gene. CDR3 protein: CASSHRLARQEGNEQFF. The CDR3 nucleotides read TGTGCCAGCAGCCATAGACTAGCCCGCCAGGAAGGGAATGAGCAGTTCTTC.

Only a few counts were recorded for this clonotype. V is TRBV6-5 and J is TRBJ2-7; TRBD1 aligns across 9 bases. Unmatched junction bases numbered 7, after V lost 8 bases and J lost 2 bases. The germline V gene has CDR1 MNHEY and CDR2 SVGAGI. This CDR3 is 14 amino acids long. The CDR3 coding sequence is TGTGCCAGCCACCCGGGACAGGGACCCTACGAGCAGTACTTC. This gives the protein CASHPGQGPYEQYF.

The genes are TRBV14 and TRBJ1-1; unclear D gene. V lost 0 bases, J lost 6 bases, and 14 bases lay in between. The CDR3 loop spans 15 amino acids. The V gene's germline CDR1 is SGHDN and CDR2 FVKESK. In nucleotides, the CDR3 is TGTGCCAGCAGCCAAGACCTCTCCCGTCCTCCTGAAGCTTTCTTT. Its translation is CASSQDLSRPPEAFF.

This clonotype was counted at least ten times. The gene calls are TRBV6-6 and TRBJ2-7, with D unclear. Per the germline V gene, CDR1 is MNHNY and CDR2 is SVGAGI (reference sequence). V was clipped by 7 bases and J by 3 bases, with 16 bases between them. CDR3 size: 14 residues. The CDR3 region has the DNA TGTGCCAGCACTCATCAGCGTAATTACTACGAGCAGTACTTC. It is translated as CASTHQRNYYEQYF.

This clonotype was observed at least ten times. The rearrangement links TRBV7-8 to TRBJ2-3; a possible D gene is TRBD2 (6 bases). The CDR3 contains 16 residues. Germline-derived CDR1 and CDR2 are SGHVS and FQNEAQ. V was trimmed by 0 bases and J by 1 base, leaving 11 bases between them. CDR3: CASSLALQRGTDTQYF. The CDR3 region has the DNA TGTGCCAGCAGCTTAGCGCTGCAGCGGGGCACAGATACGCAGTATTTT. The complete variable domain, with remaining parts taken from reference TRBV7-8 and TRBJ2-3, reads GAGVSQSPRYKVAKRGQDVALRCDPISGHVSLFWYQQALGQGPEFLTYFQNEAQLDKSGLPSDRFFAERPEGSVSTLKIQRTQQEDSAVYLCASSLALQRGTDTQYFGPGTRLTVL.

This clonotype was counted at least ten times. The rearrangement joins TRBV11-3 to TRBJ2-1; D possibly matches TRBD1 or TRBD2 (6 bases each). V shed 2 bases and J shed 5 bases, with 13 bases lying between them. This CDR3 contains 15 residues. Germline lookup yields CDR1 SGHNT and CDR2 YENEEA. Here the CDR3 reads CASSLRQGRNNEQFF. The CDR3 DNA reads TGTGCCAGCAGCTTAAGGCAGGGGAGGAACAATGAGCAGTTCTTC.

V usage is TRBV28 and J usage is TRBJ2-7; D might be TRBD2 (6 bases). The V and J ends lost 8 bases and 2 bases respectively, with 16 bases between them. From germline, CDR1 is MDHEN and CDR2 SYDVKM. This CDR3 is built from 14 residues. This chain's CDR3 is CASRRGTGPYEQYF. The CDR3 DNA is TGTGCCAGCCGACGCGGGACGGGCCCCTACGAGCAGTACTTC.

This clonotype has more than one count but fewer than ten. The chain employs TRBV11-1 and TRBJ2-1; D may match TRBD1 or TRBD2 (6 bases each). With 3 bases removed from V and 10 bases from J, the gap between germline ends came to 13 bases. The CDR3 extends over 13 amino acids. The germline V gene has CDR1 SGHAT and CDR2 FQDESV (reference sequence). CDR3 region: CASSFRTAGEQFF. The CDR3 DNA reads TGTGCCAGCAGCTTTAGGACAGCGGGCGAGCAGTTCTTC.

This clonotype turned up a few times. The genes are TRBV12-3 or TRBV12-4 and TRBJ2-5; D is unresolved. V was shortened by 6 bases and J by 3 bases, with 14 bases between the two germline ends. The CDR3 loop spans 14 amino acids. In DNA, the CDR3 is TGTGCCAGCAGGGGTGGAACCATTGAAGAGACCCAGTACTTC. It codes for CASRGGTIEETQYF.

The chain carries TRBV29-1 and TRBJ2-3; D perhaps matches TRBD1 (5 bases). Germline CDR1 is SQVTM and CDR2 is ANQGSEA. The CDR3 is made up of 13 amino acids. Trimming removed 4 bases from V and 3 bases from J, with 11 bases in between. CDR3 DNA sequence: TGCAGCGTTGCAGGGAAGTATACAGATACGCAGTATTTT. Translation gives CSVAGKYTDTQYF.

This clonotype was picked up a small number of times. The rearrangement links TRBV20-1 to TRBJ1-1, with D unclear. Per germline, CDR1 DFQATT and CDR2 SNEGSKA (reference sequence). Trimming shortened V by 3 bases and J by 1 base, and 6 bases separated the two germline ends. The CDR3 is made up of 12 amino acids. This CDR3 is CSASSANTEAFF. DNA for the CDR3: TGCAGTGCTAGTTCCGCGAACACTGAAGCTTTCTTT.

The V and J genes are TRBV7-9 and TRBJ2-4; weak D call: TRBD1 (6 bases). The CDR3 runs 16 residues. CDR1 SEHNR and CDR2 FQNEAQ come from the germline V gene (reference sequence). The V end lost 3 bases, the J end lost 7 bases, and 19 bases lay between the germline ends. Here the CDR3 reads CASSFGPRQDVNIQYF. CDR3 in DNA: TGTGCCAGCAGCTTCGGCCCTCGACAGGACGTTAACATTCAGTACTTC.

This clonotype was counted at least ten times. The chain uses TRBV7-9 and TRBJ1-2; D not resolved. V lost 3 bases and J 8 bases, leaving 10 bases between the germline ends. Germline CDR1 is SEHNR and CDR2 is FQNEAQ (reference sequence). CDR3 size: 12 residues. The CDR3 DNA sequence: TGTGCCAGCAGCTTTGGGAATCAGGGCTACACCTTC. Translating it yields CASSFGNQGYTF.

The chain couples TRBV18 to TRBJ1-2, with a tentative D call TRBD1 (5 bases). The ends were cut back, 3 bases at V and 8 bases at J, with 22 bases in the middle. From germline, CDR1 is KGHSH and CDR2 LQKENI. The CDR3 is 16 residues long. The CDR3 nucleotides read TGTGCCAGCTCACCCCGGTTACAAGGGGCAACGTGGGGCTACACCTTC. Amino acid sequence: CASSPRLQGATWGYTF.

In its sample, this clonotype was seen a few times. This chain uses TRBV25-1 with TRBJ2-3; D might be TRBD1 (6 bases). There are 18 residues in the CDR3. V was trimmed by 5 bases and J by 4 bases, leaving 25 bases between them. CDR1 is MGHDK and CDR2 is SYGVNS in the germline V gene. CDR3 sequence: CASSPGLGRQGMADTQYF. The CDR3 coding sequence is TGTGCCAGCAGTCCAGGGTTGGGGCGTCAGGGGATGGCAGATACGCAGTATTTT.

The genes are TRBV28 and TRBJ1-5, with 9 bases that match TRBD1. The CDR3 runs 14 residues. Unmatched junction bases numbered 8, after V lost 7 bases and J lost 7 bases. CDR1 and CDR2 from the germline V gene are MDHEN and SYDVKM. In nucleotides, the CDR3 is TGTGCCAGCAACCGGGACAGGGAAAGGCAGCCCCAGCATTTT. It encodes CASNRDRERQPQHF.

This clonotype was counted many times. The chain links TRBV19 to TRBJ2-1, with 11 bases matching TRBD2. The V segment lost 6 bases and the J segment 0 bases; nucleotides outside the gene matches: 4. Looked up from germline, CDR1 is LNHDA and CDR2 is SQIVND (reference sequence). The CDR3 spans 16 residues. CDR3: CASRTSGASSYNEQFF. The CDR3 region has the DNA TGTGCCAGTAGGACTAGCGGGGCCAGCTCCTACAATGAGCAGTTCTTC.

The chain combines TRBV6-2 or TRBV6-3 with TRBJ2-7; D is unclear. Germline-derived CDR1 and CDR2 are MNHEY and SVGEGT. CDR3 length: 11 residues. V lost 2 bases and J lost 6, with 5 bases in between. CDR3 nucleotides: TGTGCCAGCAGTTACGGGTTCGAGCAGTACTTC. This translates into CASSYGFEQYF.

There are a few counts of this clonotype. The chain couples TRBV9 to TRBJ2-1; TRBD2 matches 9 bases. The V and J ends lost 1 base and 7 bases, in that order; junction bases with no gene match: 0. The CDR3 has 13 residues. Germline CDR1 reads SGDLS; CDR2 reads YYNGEE. The CDR3 is CASSVSGRNEQFF. The DNA of the CDR3 is TGTGCCAGCAGCGTAAGCGGGAGGAATGAGCAGTTCTTC.

V usage is TRBV28 and J usage is TRBJ1-2; no firm D call. Trimming shortened V by 4 bases and J by 4 bases, and 16 bases separated the two germline ends. The CDR3 is 15 residues long. The V gene's germline CDR1 is MDHEN and CDR2 SYDVKM. The CDR3 DNA sequence: TGTGCCAGCAGTTCCACCACTTGGCAGTCCTATGGCTACACCTTC. Translation: CASSSTTWQSYGYTF.

There are many counts of this clonotype. This rearrangement joins TRBV6-1 to TRBJ1-6; D uncertain. Deletions cut 6 bases from V and 14 bases from J, with 23 bases between. CDR1 is MNHNS and CDR2 is SASEGT in the germline V gene. The CDR3 spans 15 residues. The CDR3 reads CASSVDGEGLSALHF. The CDR3 nucleotides are TGTGCCAGCAGCGTGGACGGGGAGGGTCTTTCGGCCCTCCACTTT.

This clonotype was observed at least ten times. The chain joins TRBV4-2 to TRBJ2-2; D gene uncertain. Deletions cut 4 bases from V and 3 bases from J, with 15 bases between. The CDR3 is 16 residues long. From germline, CDR1 is LGHNA and CDR2 YNFKEQ. The CDR3 spells CASSPEVQSDTGELFF. The CDR3 nucleotides are TGTGCCAGCAGCCCCGAAGTGCAGTCTGACACCGGGGAGCTGTTTTTT.

The table lists this clonotype with a few counts. The gene calls are TRBV7-9 and TRBJ1-1; 7 nucleotides line up with TRBD1. V was pared by 5 bases and J by 8 bases, with 5 bases of the junction left unmatched. CDR3 size: 12 residues. Germline lookup yields CDR1 SEHNR and CDR2 FQNEAQ (reference sequence). CDR3 sequence: CASSTRGMEAFF. For the CDR3, the DNA is TGTGCCAGCAGCACCAGGGGGATGGAAGCTTTCTTT.

J is TRBJ2-1 and V is TRBV28; D remains unclear. Between the trimmed V and J ends, which lost 6 bases and 5 bases, there was a span of 17 bases. Germline values: CDR1 MDHEN, CDR2 SYDVKM. The CDR3 covers 15 residues. Here the CDR3 DNA reads TGTGCCAGCAGAGTGGCGCAGCGTGGGAACAATGAGCAGTTCTTC. Protein sequence: CASRVAQRGNNEQFF.

For this clonotype: Being one base from a much bigger clone, this may be a read error. The chain combines TRBV4-3 with TRBJ2-3; 12 positions agree with TRBD2. Per germline, CDR1 LGHNA and CDR2 YSLEER. This CDR3 has 17 residues. The CDR3 DNA reads TGCGCCAGCAGCGCAAGACTAGCGGGAGACGGGACAGATACGCAGTGTTTT. Amino acids: CASSARLAGDGTDTQCF.

A word on this clonotype: A much more abundant neighbour one base away suggests this may be a read error. V gene TRBV24-1 combines with J gene TRBJ2-1; perhaps TRBD2 as D (7 bases). V shed 3 bases and J shed 0 bases, with 14 bases lying between them. The length of the CDR3 is 17 residues. Looked up from germline, CDR1 is KGHDR and CDR2 is SFDVKD. CDR3 sequence reads: CATSDQQGGCSYNEQFF. The CDR3 DNA reads TGTGCCACCAGTGATCAACAGGGAGGGTGCTCCTACAATGAGCAGTTCTTC.

The sample holds many counts of this clonotype. The chain joins TRBV20-1 to TRBJ2-5; D is ambiguous. Germline loops: CDR1 DFQATT, CDR2 SNEGSKA (reference sequence). This CDR3 spans 13 amino acids. With 2 bases removed from V and 1 base from J, the gap between germline ends came to 8 bases. The CDR3 reads CSARNPSQETQYF. The CDR3 region has the DNA TGCAGTGCTAGAAATCCTAGCCAAGAGACCCAGTACTTC.

This clonotype was detected a few times. This chain links TRBV12-3 or TRBV12-4 with TRBJ1-1; TRBD1 is a possible D gene (5 bases). Trimming removed 4 bases at V and 1 base at J, with 10 bases between. CDR3 length: 14 amino acids. CDR3 DNA sequence: TGTGCCAGCAGTTCTTTCAGGGAGAACACTGAAGCTTTCTTT. Encoded protein: CASSSFRENTEAFF.

This clonotype has more than one count but fewer than ten. The gene calls are TRBV29-1 and TRBJ1-2; D may be TRBD1 (6 bases). The CDR3 sequence is 12 residues long. In germline, CDR1 is SQVTM, CDR2 ANQGSEA. Trimming shortened V by 7 bases and J by 4 bases, and 13 bases separated the two germline ends. The CDR3 protein is CSAATDSYGYTF. CDR3 DNA sequence: TGCAGCGCAGCCACGGACAGCTATGGCTACACCTTC.